These T cell receptor beta chains were read from a single sample in a study of blood T cell repertoires in COVID-19. Only in-frame clones appear in the TCRdb table, and some are missing; sequencing was by immunoSEQ multiplex PCR. The repertoire has roughly 330,000 clones, 83% of them found once; the top ten carry roughly 1.1%. The sample comprised peripheral blood. These receptor sequences come from a woman aged 45-60 years with acute or convalescent COVID-19. Both conserved end residues are part of each CDR3.

v_gene | CDR3aa
TRBV11-3 | CASNRLAGSDTQYF
TRBV27 | CASSYGTGYNEQFF
TRBV7-9 | CASGDSDSPLHF
TRBV4-1 | CASSQPEGQGEETQYF
TRBV2 | CASRGGQGASNEQFF
TRBV19 | CASRGDRGKPGELFF
TRBV12-3/TRBV12-4 | CASSLGGGYGYTF
TRBV2 | CVGSPSSYNSPLHF
TRBV2 | CASGMWGEDEKLFF
TRBV7-9 | CASSLGGGRVTDTQYF
TRBV19 | CASSIDRGGSNQPQHF
TRBV9 | CASSVGRGYPEAFF
TRBV6-2/TRBV6-3 | CASSQRTSGKIGGELFF
TRBV9 | CASSVLDGEALHF
TRBV7-2 | CASSLQDTLPSNQPQHF
TRBV29-1 | CSGIAAETQYF
TRBV3-1/TRBV3-2 | CASSVGAGSGAEAFF
TRBV19 | CASPTGGNTEAFF
TRBV5-4 | CASSGTGDALVEQFF
TRBV5-5 | CASSFPHEPGNYEQYF
TRBV5-4 | CASSLKSRAEGTQYF
TRBV5-1 | CASSLAGVTEAFF
TRBV9 | CASSAWGGPGYTF
TRBV7-2 | CASSFLAGGGTDTQYF
TRBV15 | CATSREGAGNTIYF
TRBV2 | CASWTSESTDTQYF
TRBV5-6 | CASGEWEGEELLGLDTQYF
TRBV18 | CASSPGTSGASGYNEQFF
TRBV18 | CASSPINTGELFF
TRBV19 | CASIERYSNQPQHF
TRBV5-1 | CASREGTDTQYF
TRBV24-1 | CATSTGGDEKLFF
TRBV27 | CASRSLGDFYSNQPQHF
TRBV7-2 | CASSLGARNSPLHF
TRBV2 | CASIITRDSLYGYTF
TRBV28 | CASTSGTGGAWTEAFF
TRBV18 | CASSLTGETQYF
TRBV7-8 | CASRHFIGSSGNTIYF
TRBV2 | CASRTGGESGANVLTF
TRBV5-4 | CASSKDRTLMNTEAFF
TRBV27 | CASSLSTQHNEKLFF
TRBV29-1 | CSVLRDRGTDTQYF
TRBV28 | CASSLPAGSGANVLTF
TRBV11-2 | CASSLSSGTRWETQYF
TRBV5-1 | CASSSQGQGTEAFF